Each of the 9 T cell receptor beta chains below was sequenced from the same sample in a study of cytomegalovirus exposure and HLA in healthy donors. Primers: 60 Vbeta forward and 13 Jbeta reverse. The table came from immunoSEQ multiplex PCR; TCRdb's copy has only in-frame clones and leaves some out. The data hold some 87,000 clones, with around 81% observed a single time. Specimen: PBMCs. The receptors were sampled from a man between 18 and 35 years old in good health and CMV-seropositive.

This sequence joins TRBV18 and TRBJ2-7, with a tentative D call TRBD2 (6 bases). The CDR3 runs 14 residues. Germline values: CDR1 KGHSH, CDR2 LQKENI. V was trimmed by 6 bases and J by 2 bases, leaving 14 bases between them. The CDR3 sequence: CASSRGTATYEQYF. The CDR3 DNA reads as TGTGCCAGCTCCCGGGGGACCGCTACCTACGAGCAGTACTTC. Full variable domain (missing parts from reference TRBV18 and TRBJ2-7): NAGVMQNPRHLVRRRGQEARLRCSPMKGHSHVYWYRQLPEEGLKFMVYLQKENIIDESGMPKERFSAEFPKEGPSILRIQQVVRGDSAAYFCASSRGTATYEQYFGPGTRLTVT.

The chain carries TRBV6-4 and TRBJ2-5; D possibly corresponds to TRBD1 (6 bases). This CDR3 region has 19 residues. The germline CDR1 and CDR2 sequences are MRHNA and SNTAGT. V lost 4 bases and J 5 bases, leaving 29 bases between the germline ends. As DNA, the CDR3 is TGTGCCAGCAGTGCTCCCTTAGAGGTAGCCGGGCGCACAGGGGAGACCCAGTACTTC. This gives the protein CASSAPLEVAGRTGETQYF.

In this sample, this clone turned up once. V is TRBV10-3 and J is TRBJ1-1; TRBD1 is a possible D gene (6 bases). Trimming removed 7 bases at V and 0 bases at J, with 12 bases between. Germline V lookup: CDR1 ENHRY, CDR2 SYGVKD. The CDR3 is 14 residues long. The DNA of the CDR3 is TGTGCCATCAAGAGGGAGGGGGTGAACACTGAAGCTTTCTTT. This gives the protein CAIKREGVNTEAFF.

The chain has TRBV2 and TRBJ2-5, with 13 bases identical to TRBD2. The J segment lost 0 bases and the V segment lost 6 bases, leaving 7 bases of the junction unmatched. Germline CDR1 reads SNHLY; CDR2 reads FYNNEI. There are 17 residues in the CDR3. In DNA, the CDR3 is TGTGCCAGCAGCGCCGGGACTAGCGGGATTTACCAAGAGACCCAGTACTTC. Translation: CASSAGTSGIYQETQYF.

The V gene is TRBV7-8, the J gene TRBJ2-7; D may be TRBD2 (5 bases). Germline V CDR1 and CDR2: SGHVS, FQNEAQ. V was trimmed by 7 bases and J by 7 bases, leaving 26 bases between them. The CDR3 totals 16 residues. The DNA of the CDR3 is TGTGCCAGCAACTCAGTCGGGATGGTAGCGAGCACGGAGCAGTACTTC. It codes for CASNSVGMVASTEQYF.

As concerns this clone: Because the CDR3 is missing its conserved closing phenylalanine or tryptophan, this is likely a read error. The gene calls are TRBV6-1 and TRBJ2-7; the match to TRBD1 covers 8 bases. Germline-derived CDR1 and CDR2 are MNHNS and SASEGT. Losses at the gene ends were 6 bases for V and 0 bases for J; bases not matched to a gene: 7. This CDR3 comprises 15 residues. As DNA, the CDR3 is TGTGCCAGCAGCGTGTTCACAGGGGGCTCCTACGAGCAGTACTCC. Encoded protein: CASSVFTGGSYEQYS.

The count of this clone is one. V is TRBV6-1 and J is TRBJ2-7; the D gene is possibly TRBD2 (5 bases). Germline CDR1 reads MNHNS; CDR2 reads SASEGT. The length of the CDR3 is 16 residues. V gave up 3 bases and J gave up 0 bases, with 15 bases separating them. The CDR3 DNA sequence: TGTGCCAGCAGTGACGTGGTCCGGGAATACTCCTACGAGCAGTACTTC. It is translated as CASSDVVREYSYEQYF.

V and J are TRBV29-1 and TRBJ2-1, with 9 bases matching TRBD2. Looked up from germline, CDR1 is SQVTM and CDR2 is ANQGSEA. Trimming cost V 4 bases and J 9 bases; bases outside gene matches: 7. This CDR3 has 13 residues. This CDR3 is CSVGLAGWGEQFF. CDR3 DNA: TGCAGCGTTGGCCTAGCGGGATGGGGTGAGCAGTTCTTC.

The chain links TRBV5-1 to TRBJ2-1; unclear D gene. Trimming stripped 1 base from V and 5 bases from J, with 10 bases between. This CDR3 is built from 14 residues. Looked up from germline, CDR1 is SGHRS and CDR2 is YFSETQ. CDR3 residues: CASSLSHYNNEQFF. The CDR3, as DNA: TGCGCCAGCAGCTTGTCCCATTACAACAATGAGCAGTTCTTC.